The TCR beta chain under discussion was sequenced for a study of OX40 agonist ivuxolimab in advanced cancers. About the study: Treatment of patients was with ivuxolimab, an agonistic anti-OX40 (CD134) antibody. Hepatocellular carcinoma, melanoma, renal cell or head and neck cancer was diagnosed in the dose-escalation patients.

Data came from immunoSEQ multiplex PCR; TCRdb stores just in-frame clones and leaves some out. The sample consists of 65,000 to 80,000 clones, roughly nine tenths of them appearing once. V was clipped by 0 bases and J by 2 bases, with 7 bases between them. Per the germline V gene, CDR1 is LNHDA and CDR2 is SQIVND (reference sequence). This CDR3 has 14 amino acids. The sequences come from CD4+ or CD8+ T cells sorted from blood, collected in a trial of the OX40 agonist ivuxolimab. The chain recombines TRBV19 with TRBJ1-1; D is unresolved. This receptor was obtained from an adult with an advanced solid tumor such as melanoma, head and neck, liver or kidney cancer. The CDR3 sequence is CASSIDRINTEAFF. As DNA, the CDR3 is TGTGCCAGTAGTATAGACCGGATAAACACTGAAGCTTTCTTT.